This paragraph covers one T cell receptor (beta chain) sequence. The target antigen is unknown. This CDR3 contains 15 residues. The germline V gene has CDR1 GTSNPN and CDR2 SVGIG (reference sequence). Trimming took 0 bases from V and 3 from J; bases not matched to a gene: 5. This sample is drawn from a study of STAT5B mutations in CD4+ large granular lymphocyte leukemia. Study-wide points: Without putative leukemic clones, patient CD4-sorted repertoires remained more clonal than healthy CD4+ repertoires.

Per the original data handling: The detection floor for productive clonotype frequency was 2.59 x 10-5. Sequencing used immunoSEQ multiplex PCR; TCRdb keeps in-frame clones, though not all of them. The V and J calls and clone size were taken over from that table, and D and trimming were inferred from the DNA. The table lists about 50,000 clones, about 80% of them singletons. J is TRBJ2-1 and V is TRBV30; 7 bases map to TRBD1. The TCR comes from a human donor in good health. The sequencing input was CD4+ T cells from blood buffy coats. The CDR3 DNA reads as TGTGCCTGGAGTGTGAGGGGGCGCGGCTACAATGAGCAGTTCTTC. Its translation is CAWSVRGRGYNEQFF.